The clone carrying this T cell receptor (beta chain) was observed many times. The CDR3 totals 13 residues. V lost 8 bases and J lost 8; bases outside the gene matches: 9. This sample was taken from a study of T cells in Graves' hyperthyroidism and ophthalmopathy. Amplification targeted TCR beta CDR3 regions from RNA transcripts. First-round RT-PCR with HTBI primers amplified the TCR CDR3 region. TCRdb independently ran MiXCR on the multiplex PCR reads; one entry per CDR3 protein. The sample shows 300,000 to 450,000 distinct CDR3 sequences, 14% of them seen only once. Sequencing was carried out using blood. The chain combines TRBV12-3 or TRBV12-4 with TRBJ1-5, with 7 bases identical to TRBD1. The TCR sequence derives from a woman in her twenties or thirties with Graves' ophthalmopathy. The CDR3 DNA sequence: TGTGCCAGCCGGGACAGCGAAGAGGAGCCCCAGCATTTT. Protein sequence: CASRDSEEEPQHF.